These T cell receptor beta chains were read from a single sample in a study of graft-versus-host responses after intestinal transplantation. No cognate antigen is known for these TCRs. Repertoires were generated with immunoSEQ multiplex PCR, while TCRdb's copy carries only in-frame clones and drops some. This sample has tens of thousands of clones, with 85% to 95% found just once. This sample comprised unstimulated CD8+ T cells sorted from spleen or lymph node cells, obtained before transplant. Receptors were obtained from a human donor who was the organ donor for an intestinal transplant. CDR3s include the opening cysteine and the closing phenylalanine or tryptophan. The D gene is left open where the match is weak.

TGTGCCAGCAGTTACGTTGCGAGGGGCCACTCTGGAAACACCATATATTTT,CASSYVARGHSGNTIYF,TRBJ1-3,TRBV28,-
TGTGCCAGCAGTTACGGGACCCCACAGAATCAGCCCCAGCATTTT,CASSYGTPQNQPQHF,TRBJ1-5,TRBV6-5,-
TGTGCCAGCAGCTTAGCGCTAGCGGGGGGTACCGGGGAGCTGTTTTTT,CASSLALAGGTGELFF,TRBJ2-2,TRBV7-8,TRBD2
TGCGCCAGCAGTTTTGACGACAGGTCCTACGAGCAGTACTTC,CASSFDDRSYEQYF,TRBJ2-7,TRBV5-1,-
TGTGCCAGCAGCTTAACAGGGGGTGACGAGCAGTACTTC,CASSLTGGDEQYF,TRBJ2-7,TRBV7-3,-
TGTGCCAGCAGCTTAGACTACACAGATACGCAGTATTTT,CASSLDYTDTQYF,TRBJ2-3,TRBV7-8,-
TGCGCCAGCAGCTTGCTCGGCAGGCCGGATATCGGAGAGACCCAGTACTTC,CASSLLGRPDIGETQYF,TRBJ2-5,TRBV5-1,-
TGTGCCATCGGGACAGATACGCAGTATTTT,CAIGTDTQYF,TRBJ2-3,TRBV10-3,-
TGTGCCACCAGCAGCCCTGGACAGGGTGGCGAGCAGTACTTC,CATSSPGQGGEQYF,TRBJ2-7,TRBV15,TRBD1
TGTGCCAGCAGCTCCGGAACTCTCGAGCAGTACTTC,CASSSGTLEQYF,TRBJ2-7,TRBV7-9,-
TGTGCCAGCGCCAGGGGGCGAACCTACGAGCAGTACTTC,CASARGRTYEQYF,TRBJ2-7,TRBV27,TRBD1
TGCGCCAGCAGCCAAGGAGCACCCGCATCGCTCAGCTCCTACGAGCAGTACTTC,CASSQGAPASLSSYEQYF,TRBJ2-7,TRBV4-1,-
TGTGCCAGCAGCCTGGGCCGGGGAAACGAAGCTTTCTTT,CASSLGRGNEAFF,TRBJ1-1,TRBV5-6,-
TGTGCCAGCAGCTTACAGACGAACACTGAAGCTTTCTTT,CASSLQTNTEAFF,TRBJ1-1,TRBV7-3,-
TGCGCCAGCAGTGAAGGAGGCACTCACACCGGGGAGCTGTTTTTT,CASSEGGTHTGELFF,TRBJ2-2,TRBV10-1,-
TGCGCCAGCAGCTTGGAAATCAACTATGGCTACACCTTC,CASSLEINYGYTF,TRBJ1-2,TRBV5-1,-